What follows is one T cell receptor beta chain and its context. Its antigen is currently unknown. TCRdb used MiXCR to reprocess the reads, holding one entry per CDR3 protein. The sample has 640,000 or so distinct CDR3 sequences; 30% to 40% are singletons. This sample was included in a study of T cell repertoires in cytomegalovirus infection. Study overall: Recently identified HLA-C-restricted CMV epitopes and well-studied HLA-B-restricted CMV epitopes were used by the study. Signatures in public TCR beta sequences pointed to both CMV infection and matching HLA type. Study-level results: Clonotype analysis showed dominance of the ex vivo response by HLA-C-restricted CMV-specific TCR beta clonotypes.

Germline loops: CDR1 SGHTA, CDR2 FQGNSA. The CDR3 is 15 amino acids. V lost 2 bases and J 2 bases, leaving 11 bases between the germline ends. The chain couples TRBV7-2 to TRBJ2-3; TRBD1 or TRBD2 may be the D gene (5 bases each). The sequences come from cultured PBMCs, collected from culture after CMV antigen stimulation. The source is a human donor in good health (CMV status not recorded). Some clones in this sample may be carry-over from other donors' samples. CDR3 sequence reads: CASSLSGTLTDTQYF. DNA for the CDR3: TGTGCCAGCAGCTTAAGTGGGACCCTCACAGATACGCAGTATTTT.